A selection of T cell receptor beta chains follows, all from one sample in a study of blood T cells in healthy people across ages. TCRdb analysed the 5' RACE reads with MiXCR anew, one entry per CDR3 protein. The data contain 650,000 to 800,000 distinct CDR3 sequences, around 45% of them singletons. Material: blood. The receptors originated from a man aged 55 to 70 in good health. Both conserved end residues are part of each CDR3. Each record gives: J gene, clone size, V gene, D gene, CDR3 protein, CDR3 DNA. A D gene is named only where the DNA matches it firmly. A row's size may be missing; if present it is once, few, many or a size class.

TRBJ2-4 . TRBV5-1 . CASSFGGNIQYF TGCGCCAGCAGCTTCGGGGGAAACATTCAGTACTTC
TRBJ2-5 . TRBV7-2 TRBD2 CASGSFAGGGQETQYF TGTGCCAGCGGTTCCTTCGCTGGCGGGGGACAAGAGACCCAGTACTTC
TRBJ1-2 few TRBV7-9 TRBD1 CASSLAGRTGGTYGYTF TGTGCCAGCAGCTTAGCCGGGAGGACAGGGGGCACCTATGGCTACACCTTC
TRBJ1-4 . TRBV7-7 . CASSSGQGSANEKLFF TGTGCTAGCAGCTCCGGTCAGGGGAGCGCTAATGAAAAACTGTTTTTT
TRBJ2-5 many TRBV7-9 . CASSFPSRETQYF TGTGCCAGCAGCTTCCCCTCGCGGGAGACCCAGTACTTC
TRBJ2-7 many TRBV6-2/TRBV6-3 . CASSYENPGTYEQYF TGTGCCAGCAGTTACGAGAATCCAGGGACCTACGAGCAGTACTTC
TRBJ2-7 few TRBV10-3 TRBD1 CAISGDLTGAGYEQYF TGTGCTATCAGTGGCGATCTGACAGGGGCGGGCTACGAGCAGTACTTC
TRBJ2-7 . TRBV7-2 . CASSLVKYGQGSYEQYF TGTGCCAGCAGCTTAGTGAAGTATGGTCAGGGGAGTTACGAGCAGTACTTC
TRBJ2-5 few TRBV29-1 . CSVGQTETQYF TGCAGCGTTGGCCAGACGGAGACCCAGTACTTC
TRBJ2-7 few TRBV6-5 . CASSRQAVGWDEQYF TGTGCCAGCAGCCGACAGGCGGTGGGGTGGGACGAGCAGTACTTC
TRBJ1-6 . TRBV6-2/TRBV6-3 . CASSYIKKGSYNSPLHF TGTGCCAGCAGTTACATCAAGAAGGGCTCCTATAATTCACCCCTCCACTTT
TRBJ2-5 few TRBV6-1 . CARPRGAPGLGGEEETQYF TGTGCCAGGCCACGGGGAGCTCCGGGCTTGGGGGGAGAGGAAGAGACCCAGTACTTC
TRBJ2-7 few TRBV12-3/TRBV12-4 . CASSLFQAVSYEQYF TGTGCCAGCAGTTTATTCCAGGCAGTCTCCTACGAGCAGTACTTC
TRBJ2-7 . TRBV15 . CATSSGRADSYEQYF TGTGCCACCAGCAGTGGCCGAGCGGATTCCTACGAGCAGTACTTC
TRBJ1-1 . TRBV10-3 TRBD1 CAISDPGQTNTEAFF TGTGCCATCAGTGACCCGGGACAGACGAACACTGAAGCTTTCTTT
TRBJ2-7 few TRBV20-1 TRBD1 CSANGQGEYEQYF TGCAGTGCGAACGGACAGGGTGAATACGAGCAGTACTTC
TRBJ1-2 . TRBV24-1 . CATIEPQDRNYGYTF TGTGCCACCATTGAACCTCAGGACCGCAACTATGGCTACACCTTC
TRBJ2-5 . TRBV30 . CASQNGGWRETQYF TGTGCCTCACAGAACGGGGGTTGGCGAGAGACCCAGTACTTC